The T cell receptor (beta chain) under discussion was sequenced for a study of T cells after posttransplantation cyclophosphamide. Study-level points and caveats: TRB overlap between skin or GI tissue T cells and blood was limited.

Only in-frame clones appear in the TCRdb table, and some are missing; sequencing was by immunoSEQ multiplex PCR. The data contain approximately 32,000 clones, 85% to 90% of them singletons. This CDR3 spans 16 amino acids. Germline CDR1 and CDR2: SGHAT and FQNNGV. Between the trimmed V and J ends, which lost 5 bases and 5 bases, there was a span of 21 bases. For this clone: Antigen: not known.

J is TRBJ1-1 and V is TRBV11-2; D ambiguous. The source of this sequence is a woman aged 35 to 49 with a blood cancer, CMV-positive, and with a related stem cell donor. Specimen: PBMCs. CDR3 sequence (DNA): TGTGCCAGCAGCCCAGATTGGACTGTTGCGAGGACTGAAGCTTTCTTT. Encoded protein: CASSPDWTVARTEAFF.